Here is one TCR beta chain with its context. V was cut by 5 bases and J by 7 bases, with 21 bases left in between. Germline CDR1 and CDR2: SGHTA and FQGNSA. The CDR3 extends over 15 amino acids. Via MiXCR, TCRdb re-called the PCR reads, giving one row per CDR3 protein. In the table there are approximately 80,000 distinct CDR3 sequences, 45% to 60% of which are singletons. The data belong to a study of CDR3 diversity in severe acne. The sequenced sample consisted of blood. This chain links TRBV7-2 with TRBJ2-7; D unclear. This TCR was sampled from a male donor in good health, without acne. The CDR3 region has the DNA TGTGCCAGCAGCCTCAGACCAGAGGTGTACAATGAGCAGTACTTC. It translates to CASSLRPEVYNEQYF. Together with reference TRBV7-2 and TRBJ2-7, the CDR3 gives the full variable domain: GAGVSQSPSNKVTEKGKDVELRCDPISGHTALYWYRQSLGQGLEFLIYFQGNSAPDKSGLPSDRFSAERTGGSVSTLTIQRTQQEDSAVYLCASSLRPEVYNEQYFGPGTRLTVT.